Listed below are T cell receptor beta chains from one sample, sequenced in a study of T cells in Graves' hyperthyroidism and ophthalmopathy. Using its own MiXCR run on the multiplex PCR reads, TCRdb lists one record per CDR3 protein. The sample lists about 270,000 distinct CDR3 sequences; about 24% were seen once. Sequencing was done on a sample of blood. The receptor source for this set is a middle-aged woman with Graves' ophthalmopathy. CDR3s include the opening cysteine and the closing phenylalanine or tryptophan. A D gene is named only where the DNA matches it firmly. The size of a clone is reported for some rows only, either as once, few or many, or as a class for expanded clones.

j_call: TRBJ2-4; d_call: -; v_call: TRBV28; clone_size: many; cdr3_aa: CASSFSSNIQYF; cdr3_nt: TGTGCCAGCAGTTTCAGCAGTAACATTCAGTACTTC
j_call: TRBJ2-3; d_call: -; v_call: TRBV11-2; clone_size: many; cdr3_aa: CAGMERNADTQYF; cdr3_nt: TGTGCCGGCATGGAGCGGAACGCAGATACGCAGTATTTT
j_call: TRBJ2-5; d_call: -; v_call: TRBV15; clone_size: many; cdr3_aa: CATSRDYGFQETQYF; cdr3_nt: TGTGCCACCAGCAGAGATTACGGGTTCCAAGAGACCCAGTACTTC
j_call: TRBJ2-5; d_call: -; v_call: TRBV12-3/TRBV12-4; clone_size: many; cdr3_aa: CASSFLVQTQYF; cdr3_nt: TGTGCCAGCAGCTTCCTGGTGCAGACCCAGTACTTC
j_call: TRBJ1-6; d_call: -; v_call: TRBV28; clone_size: -; cdr3_aa: CASSPQGVHSPLHF; cdr3_nt: TGTGCCAGCAGCCCTCAGGGTGTTCATTCACCCCTCCACTTT
j_call: TRBJ1-2; d_call: -; v_call: TRBV12-3/TRBV12-4; clone_size: -; cdr3_aa: CASSFTVTGYTF; cdr3_nt: TGTGCCAGCAGTTTTACGGTCACCGGCTACACCTTC
j_call: TRBJ2-2; d_call: -; v_call: TRBV19; clone_size: many; cdr3_aa: CASSVPTYTGELFF; cdr3_nt: TGTGCCAGTAGTGTTCCAACTTACACCGGGGAGCTGTTTTTT
j_call: TRBJ1-1; d_call: -; v_call: TRBV2; clone_size: many; cdr3_aa: CASMVDTEAFF; cdr3_nt: TGTGCCAGCATGGTGGACACTGAAGCTTTCTTT
j_call: TRBJ2-2; d_call: TRBD2; v_call: TRBV28; clone_size: many; cdr3_aa: CASSLLAGSTGELFF; cdr3_nt: TGTGCCAGCAGTTTACTAGCGGGAAGCACCGGGGAGCTGTTTTTT
j_call: TRBJ2-7; d_call: TRBD1; v_call: TRBV28; clone_size: -; cdr3_aa: CASNLQGDGEQYF; cdr3_nt: TGTGCCAGCAACTTGCAGGGGGATGGCGAGCAGTACTTC
j_call: TRBJ2-2; d_call: -; v_call: TRBV27; clone_size: many; cdr3_aa: CASRETGELFF; cdr3_nt: TGTGCCAGCAGGGAGACCGGGGAGCTGTTTTTT
j_call: TRBJ1-5; d_call: -; v_call: TRBV19; clone_size: many; cdr3_aa: CASSIIENQPQHF; cdr3_nt: TGTGCCAGTAGTATAATTGAAAATCAGCCCCAGCATTTT
j_call: TRBJ2-2; d_call: -; v_call: TRBV4-1; clone_size: many; cdr3_aa: CAPSGDYTGELFF; cdr3_nt: TGCGCCCCCAGTGGGGATTACACCGGGGAGCTGTTTTTT
j_call: TRBJ2-5; d_call: TRBD2; v_call: TRBV10-3; clone_size: many; cdr3_aa: CAISEDPPGLAGQTQYF; cdr3_nt: TGTGCCATCAGTGAGGATCCCCCGGGACTAGCGGGGCAGACCCAGTACTTC
j_call: TRBJ2-7; d_call: -; v_call: TRBV20-1; clone_size: many; cdr3_aa: CSAGGETGEREQYF; cdr3_nt: TGCAGTGCTGGCGGAGAGACAGGAGAAAGGGAGCAGTACTTC
j_call: TRBJ2-7; d_call: TRBD2; v_call: TRBV27; clone_size: many; cdr3_aa: CASSWGASGRPEQYF; cdr3_nt: TGTGCCAGCAGCTGGGGGGCTAGCGGGAGACCAGAGCAGTACTTC
j_call: TRBJ2-7; d_call: TRBD2; v_call: TRBV4-2; clone_size: many; cdr3_aa: CASSQDGLAGVEQYF; cdr3_nt: TGTGCCAGCAGCCAAGACGGGCTAGCGGGAGTCGAGCAGTACTTC
j_call: TRBJ1-1; d_call: -; v_call: TRBV7-3; clone_size: -; cdr3_aa: CASSSRIGQNTEAFF; cdr3_nt: TGTGCCAGCAGCTCACGAATCGGACAGAACACTGAAGCTTTCTTT
j_call: TRBJ2-4; d_call: -; v_call: TRBV28; clone_size: many; cdr3_aa: CASSLTRNIQYF; cdr3_nt: TGTGCCAGCAGTTTAACGAGAAACATTCAGTACTTC
j_call: TRBJ2-7; d_call: -; v_call: TRBV11-2; clone_size: many; cdr3_aa: CASSLDNMKQYF; cdr3_nt: TGTGCCAGCAGCTTAGATAACATGAAGCAGTACTTC
j_call: TRBJ2-3; d_call: TRBD2; v_call: TRBV4-1; clone_size: -; cdr3_aa: CASSQDSSGTTDTQYF; cdr3_nt: TGCGCCAGCAGCCAAGATAGTAGCGGGACCACAGATACGCAGTATTTT
j_call: TRBJ2-7; d_call: -; v_call: TRBV5-1; clone_size: many; cdr3_aa: CASSFEGLDEQYF; cdr3_nt: TGCGCCAGCAGCTTCGAGGGCCTGGACGAGCAGTACTTC
j_call: TRBJ1-2; d_call: -; v_call: TRBV28; clone_size: -; cdr3_aa: CASKEVSYGYTF; cdr3_nt: TGTGCCAGCAAGGAGGTATCCTATGGCTACACCTTC
j_call: TRBJ2-7; d_call: TRBD2; v_call: TRBV4-2; clone_size: -; cdr3_aa: CASRRSSGISYEQYF; cdr3_nt: TGTGCCAGCAGACGCTCTAGCGGGATCTCCTACGAGCAGTACTTC
j_call: TRBJ1-2; d_call: -; v_call: TRBV6-1; clone_size: many; cdr3_aa: CASSESWQGIDGYTF; cdr3_nt: TGTGCCAGCAGTGAATCCTGGCAGGGGATCGATGGCTACACCTTC
j_call: TRBJ1-1; d_call: -; v_call: TRBV5-8; clone_size: many; cdr3_aa: CASSRRVLRMNTEAFF; cdr3_nt: TGTGCCAGCAGCCGACGTGTCTTGCGGATGAACACTGAAGCTTTCTTT
j_call: TRBJ2-3; d_call: -; v_call: TRBV12-3/TRBV12-4; clone_size: many; cdr3_aa: CASSQTGPTDTQYF; cdr3_nt: TGTGCCAGCAGCCAGACAGGCCCGACAGATACGCAGTATTTT
j_call: TRBJ1-3; d_call: TRBD1; v_call: TRBV15; clone_size: -; cdr3_aa: CATSRVGAGGSSGNTIYF; cdr3_nt: TGTGCCACCAGCAGAGTAGGAGCAGGGGGCTCTTCTGGAAACACCATATATTTT